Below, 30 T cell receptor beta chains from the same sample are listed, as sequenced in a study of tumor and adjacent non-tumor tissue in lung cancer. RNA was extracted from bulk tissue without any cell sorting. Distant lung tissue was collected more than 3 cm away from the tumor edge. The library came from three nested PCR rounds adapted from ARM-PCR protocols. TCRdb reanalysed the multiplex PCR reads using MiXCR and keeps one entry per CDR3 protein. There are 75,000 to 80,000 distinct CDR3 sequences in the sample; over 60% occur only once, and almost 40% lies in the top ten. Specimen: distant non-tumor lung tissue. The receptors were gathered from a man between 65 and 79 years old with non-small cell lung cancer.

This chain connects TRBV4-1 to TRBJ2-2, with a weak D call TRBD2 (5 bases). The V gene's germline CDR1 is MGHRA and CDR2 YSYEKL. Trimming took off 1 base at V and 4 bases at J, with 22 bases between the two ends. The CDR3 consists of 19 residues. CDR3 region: CASSQVSFWSGSATGELFF. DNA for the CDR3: TGCGCCAGCAGCCAAGTTTCATTTTGGTCGGGATCAGCCACCGGGGAGCTGTTTTTT.

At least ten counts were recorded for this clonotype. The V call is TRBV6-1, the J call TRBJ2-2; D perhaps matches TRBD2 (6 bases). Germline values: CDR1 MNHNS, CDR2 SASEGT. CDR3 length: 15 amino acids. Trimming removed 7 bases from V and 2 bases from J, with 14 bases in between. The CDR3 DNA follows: TGTGCCAGCATGGCGGGGTTGGAAAACACCGGGGAGCTGTTTTTT. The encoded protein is CASMAGLENTGELFF.

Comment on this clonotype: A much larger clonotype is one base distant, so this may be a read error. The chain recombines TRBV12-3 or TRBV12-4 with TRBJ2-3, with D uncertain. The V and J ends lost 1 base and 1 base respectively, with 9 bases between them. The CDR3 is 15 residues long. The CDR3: CASSLGRGGTDTQYF. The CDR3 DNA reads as TGTGCCAGCAGTTTAGGTAGAGGAGGCACAGATACGCAGTATTTT.

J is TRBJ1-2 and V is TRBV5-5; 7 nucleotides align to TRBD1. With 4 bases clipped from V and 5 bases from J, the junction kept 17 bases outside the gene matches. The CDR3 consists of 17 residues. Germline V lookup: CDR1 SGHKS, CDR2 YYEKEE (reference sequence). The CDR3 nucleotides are TGTGCCAGCAGCCACTGCCTAAAACAGGGGAATGGGTATGGCTACACCTTC. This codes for CASSHCLKQGNGYGYTF. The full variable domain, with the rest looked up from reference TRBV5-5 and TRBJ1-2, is DAGVTQSPTHLIKTRGQQVTLRCSPISGHKSVSWYQQVLGQGPQFIFQYYEKEERGRGNFPDRFSARQFPNYSSELNVNALLLGDSALYLCASSHCLKQGNGYGYTFGSGTRLTVV.

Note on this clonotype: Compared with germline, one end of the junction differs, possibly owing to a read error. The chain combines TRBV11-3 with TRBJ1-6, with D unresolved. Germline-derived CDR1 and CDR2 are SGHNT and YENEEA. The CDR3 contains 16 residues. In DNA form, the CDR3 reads TGTGACAGCAGCTCCCTTCCGGGAAAAGAAGGATCACCACTCCACTTT. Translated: CDSSSLPGKEGSPLHF. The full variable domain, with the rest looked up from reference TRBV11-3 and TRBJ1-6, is EAGVVQSPRYKIIEKKQPVAFWCNPISGHNTLYWYLQNLGQGPELLIRYENEEAVDDSQLPKDRFSAERLKGVDSTLKIQPAELGDSAVYLCDSSSLPGKEGSPLHFGNGTRLTVT.

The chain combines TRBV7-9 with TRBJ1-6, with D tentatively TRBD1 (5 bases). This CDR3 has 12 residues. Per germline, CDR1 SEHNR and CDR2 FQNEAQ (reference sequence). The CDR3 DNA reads TGTACCATCAGCAACAGGCGTTCACCCCTCCACTTT. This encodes CTISNRRSPLHF.

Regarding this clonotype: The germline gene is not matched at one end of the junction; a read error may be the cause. The CDR3 region has the DNA TGTGCCAGTAGTTATCAGTGGGGGGCACAAGAGACTCAGTACTTC. Protein: CASSYQWGAQETQYF. The chain couples TRBV6-1 to TRBJ2-5; D could derive from TRBD1 or TRBD2 (6 bases each). This CDR3 contains 15 residues. Germline values: CDR1 MNHNS, CDR2 SASEGT.

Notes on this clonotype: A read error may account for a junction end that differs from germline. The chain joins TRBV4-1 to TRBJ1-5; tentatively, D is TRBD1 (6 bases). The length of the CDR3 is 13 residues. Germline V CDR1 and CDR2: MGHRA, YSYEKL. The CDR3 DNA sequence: TGCGCCAGCAGTCAAGAGGACAGACGGTCCCAGCATTTT. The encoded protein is CASSQEDRRSQHF.

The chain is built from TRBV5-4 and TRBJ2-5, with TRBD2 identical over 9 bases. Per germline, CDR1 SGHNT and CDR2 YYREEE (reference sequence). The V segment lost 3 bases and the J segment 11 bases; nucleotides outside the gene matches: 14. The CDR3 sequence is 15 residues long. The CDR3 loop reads CASSWRGGKKEKQYF. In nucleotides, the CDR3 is TGTGCCAGCAGCTGGCGGGGGGGTAAAAAAGAGAAACAGTACTTC.

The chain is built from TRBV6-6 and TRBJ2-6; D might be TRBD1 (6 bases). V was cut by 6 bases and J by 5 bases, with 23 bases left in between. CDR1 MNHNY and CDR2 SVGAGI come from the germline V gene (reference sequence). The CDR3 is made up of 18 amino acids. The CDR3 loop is CASSSVTGFSGRANVLTF. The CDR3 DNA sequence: TGTGCCAGCAGCTCCGTCACAGGGTTTTCTGGTAGGGCCAACGTCCTGACTTTC.

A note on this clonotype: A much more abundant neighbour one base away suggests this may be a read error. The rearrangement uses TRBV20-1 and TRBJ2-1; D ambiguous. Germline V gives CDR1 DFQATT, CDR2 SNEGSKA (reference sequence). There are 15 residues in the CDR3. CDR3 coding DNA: TGCAGTGTTAGAGACCCCGCCCGGACCAGCAATGAGCAGTTCTTC. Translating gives CSVRDPARTSNEQFF.

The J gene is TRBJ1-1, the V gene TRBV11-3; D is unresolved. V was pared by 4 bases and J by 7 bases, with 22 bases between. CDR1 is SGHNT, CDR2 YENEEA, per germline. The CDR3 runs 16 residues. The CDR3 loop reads CASSSRNRTLSNEAFF. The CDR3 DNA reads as TGTGCCAGCAGCTCCCGGAACAGAACCCTGAGCAATGAAGCTTTCTTT.

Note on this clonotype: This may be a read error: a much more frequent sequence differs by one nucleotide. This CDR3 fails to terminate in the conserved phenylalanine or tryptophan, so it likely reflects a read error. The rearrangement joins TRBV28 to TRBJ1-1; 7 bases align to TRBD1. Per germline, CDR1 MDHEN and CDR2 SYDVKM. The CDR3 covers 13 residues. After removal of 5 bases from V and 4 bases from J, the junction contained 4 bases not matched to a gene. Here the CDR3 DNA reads TGTGCCAGCAGTGACAGGGTTTCCACTGAAGCTTTCTAT. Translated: CASSDRVSTEAFY.

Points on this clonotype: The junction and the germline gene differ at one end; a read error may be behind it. The DNA of the CDR3 is TGCGTCAGCAGTCAAGATGTGGGAGGAGATGGCTACACCTTC. Its translation: CVSSQDVGGDGYTF. The chain carries TRBV4-3 and TRBJ1-2, with D unresolved. Germline values: CDR1 LGHNA, CDR2 YSLEER. This CDR3 comprises 14 residues.

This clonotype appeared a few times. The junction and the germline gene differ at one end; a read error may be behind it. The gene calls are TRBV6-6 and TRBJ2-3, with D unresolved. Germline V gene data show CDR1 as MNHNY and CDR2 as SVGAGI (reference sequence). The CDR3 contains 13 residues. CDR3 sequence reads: CTSSYSLADTQYF. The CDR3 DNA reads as TGTACCAGCAGTTACTCGCTTGCAGATACCCAGTATTTT.

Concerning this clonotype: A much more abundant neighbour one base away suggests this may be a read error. The CDR3 protein is CASSHPHTLPGSYNEQFF. DNA for the CDR3: TGTGCCAGCAGTCATCCCCATACACTACCGGGATCCTACAATGAGCAGTTCTTC. The V and J genes are TRBV12-3 or TRBV12-4 and TRBJ2-1, with a possible D match to TRBD2 (5 bases). Trimming shortened V by 5 bases and J by 1 base, and 21 bases separated the two germline ends. The length of the CDR3 is 18 residues.

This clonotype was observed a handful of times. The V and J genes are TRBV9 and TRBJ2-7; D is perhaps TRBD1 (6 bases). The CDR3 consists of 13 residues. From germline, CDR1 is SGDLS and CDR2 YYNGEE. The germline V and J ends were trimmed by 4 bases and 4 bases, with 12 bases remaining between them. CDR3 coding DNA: TGTGCCAGCAGCCGACTACAGGGATACGAGCAGTACTTC. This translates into CASSRLQGYEQYF.

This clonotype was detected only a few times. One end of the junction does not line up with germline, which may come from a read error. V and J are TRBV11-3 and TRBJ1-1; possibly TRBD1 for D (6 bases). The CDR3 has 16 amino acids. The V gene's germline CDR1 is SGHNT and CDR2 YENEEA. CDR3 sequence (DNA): TGTGCCTGCAGCTTCCGGGACACAACCCTTAACACTGAAGCTTTCTTT. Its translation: CACSFRDTTLNTEAFF.

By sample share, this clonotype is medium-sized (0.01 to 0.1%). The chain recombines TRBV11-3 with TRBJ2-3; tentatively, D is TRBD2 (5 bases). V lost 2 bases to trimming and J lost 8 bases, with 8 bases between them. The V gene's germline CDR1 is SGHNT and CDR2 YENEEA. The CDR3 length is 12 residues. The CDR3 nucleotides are TGTGCCAGCAGCTTAACAGCGGTTACGCAGTATTTT. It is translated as CASSLTAVTQYF.

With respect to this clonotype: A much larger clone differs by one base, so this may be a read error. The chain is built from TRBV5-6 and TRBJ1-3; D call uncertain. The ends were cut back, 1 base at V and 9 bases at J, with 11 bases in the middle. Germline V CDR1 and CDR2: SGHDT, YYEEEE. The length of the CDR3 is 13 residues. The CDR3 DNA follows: TGTGCCAGCAGCTTGATGGGCCGAGCCACCATATATTTT. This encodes CASSLMGRATIYF. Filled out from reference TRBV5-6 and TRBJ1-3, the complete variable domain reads DAGVTQSPTHLIKTRGQQVTLRCSPKSGHDTVSWYQQALGQGPQFIFQYYEEEERQRGNFPDRFSGHQFPNYSSELNVNALLLGDSALYLCASSLMGRATIYFGEGSWLTVV.

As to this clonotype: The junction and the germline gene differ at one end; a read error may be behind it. CDR3 sequence (DNA): TGTGCCAGCAGCTTAGTTTCGGTCAACACCGGGGAGTTGTTATTT. Translation gives CASSLVSVNTGELLF. The chain couples TRBV7-8 to TRBJ2-2; a possible D gene is TRBD2 (5 bases). The CDR3 has 15 amino acids. Germline assignment: CDR1 SGHVS and CDR2 FQNEAQ.

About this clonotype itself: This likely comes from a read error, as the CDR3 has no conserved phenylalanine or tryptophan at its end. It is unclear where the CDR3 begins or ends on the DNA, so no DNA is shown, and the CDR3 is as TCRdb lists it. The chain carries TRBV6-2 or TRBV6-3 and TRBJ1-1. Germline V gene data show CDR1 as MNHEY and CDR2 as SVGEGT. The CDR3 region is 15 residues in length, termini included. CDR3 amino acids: CASSFPRAVNTEVFI.

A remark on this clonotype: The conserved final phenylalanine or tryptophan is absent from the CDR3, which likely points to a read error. DNA of the CDR3: TGTGCCAGCAACAAGCAGGGGTCAACTGACCAAGAGACCCAGTACATC. Protein sequence: CASNKQGSTDQETQYI. J is TRBJ2-5 and V is TRBV6-2 or TRBV6-3, with D possibly TRBD1 on 6 matching bases. This CDR3 has 16 residues. CDR1 and CDR2 from the germline V gene are MNHEY and SVGEGT. V shed 7 bases and J shed 0 bases, with 18 bases lying between them.

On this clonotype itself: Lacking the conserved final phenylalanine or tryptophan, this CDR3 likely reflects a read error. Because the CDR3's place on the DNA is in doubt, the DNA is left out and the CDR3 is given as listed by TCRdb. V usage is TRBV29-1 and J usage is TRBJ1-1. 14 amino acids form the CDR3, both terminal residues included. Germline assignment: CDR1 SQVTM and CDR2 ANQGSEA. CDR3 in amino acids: CSARTSRGLSRYFL.

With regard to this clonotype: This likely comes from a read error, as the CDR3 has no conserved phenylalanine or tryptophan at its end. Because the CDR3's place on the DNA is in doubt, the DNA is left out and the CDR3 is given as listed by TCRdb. The CDR3 is CASSLGPGELFI. The rearrangement links TRBV13 to TRBJ2-2. The CDR3 is 12 residues long, ends included. The germline V gene encodes CDR1 PRHDT and CDR2 FYEKMQ (reference sequence).

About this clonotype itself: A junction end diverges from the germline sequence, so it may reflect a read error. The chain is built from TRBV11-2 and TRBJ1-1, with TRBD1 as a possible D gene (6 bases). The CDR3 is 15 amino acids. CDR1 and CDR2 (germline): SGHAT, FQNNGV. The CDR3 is CVSSPPIVGGSEAFF. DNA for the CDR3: TGTGTCAGCAGCCCCCCCATCGTTGGGGGCTCTGAAGCTTTCTTT.

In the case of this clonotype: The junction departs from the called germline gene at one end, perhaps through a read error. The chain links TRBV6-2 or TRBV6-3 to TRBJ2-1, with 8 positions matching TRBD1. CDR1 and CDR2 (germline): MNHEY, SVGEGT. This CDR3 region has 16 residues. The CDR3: CVSSQTTGVPYNEQFF. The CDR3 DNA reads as TGTGTCAGCAGTCAGACGACAGGGGTGCCCTACAATGAGCAGTTCTTC.

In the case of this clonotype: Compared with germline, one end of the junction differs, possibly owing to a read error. The CDR3 region is CASSVGLSSTETQYF. In nucleotides, the CDR3 is TGTGCCAGCAGCGTGGGTCTTTCTAGCACAGAAACGCAGTATTTT. This chain uses TRBV9 with TRBJ2-3; weak D call: TRBD2 (5 bases). CDR3 length: 15 amino acids. CDR1 and CDR2 from the germline V gene are SGDLS and YYNGEE. The full variable domain, rest sourced from reference TRBV9 and TRBJ2-3, is DSGVTQTPKHLITATGQRVTLRCSPRSGDLSVYWYQQSLDQGLQFLIQYYNGEERAKGNILERFSAQQFPDLHSELNLSSLELGDSALYFCASSVGLSSTETQYFGPGTRLTVL.

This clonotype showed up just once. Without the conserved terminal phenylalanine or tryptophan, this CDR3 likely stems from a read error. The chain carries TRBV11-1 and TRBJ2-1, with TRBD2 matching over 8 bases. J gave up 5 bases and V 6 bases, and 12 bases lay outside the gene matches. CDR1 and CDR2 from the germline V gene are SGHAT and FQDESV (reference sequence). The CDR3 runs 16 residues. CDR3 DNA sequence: TGTGCCAGCAGTCCGCCAACTAGCGGCAAAAACAATGAGCAGTTCCTC. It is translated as CASSPPTSGKNNEQFL.

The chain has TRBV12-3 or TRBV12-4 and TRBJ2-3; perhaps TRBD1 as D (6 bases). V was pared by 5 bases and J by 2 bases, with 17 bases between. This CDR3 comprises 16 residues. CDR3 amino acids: CASSMGQTAYTDTQYF. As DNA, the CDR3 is TGTGCCAGCAGTATGGGACAAACGGCCTACACAGATACGCAGTATTTT.